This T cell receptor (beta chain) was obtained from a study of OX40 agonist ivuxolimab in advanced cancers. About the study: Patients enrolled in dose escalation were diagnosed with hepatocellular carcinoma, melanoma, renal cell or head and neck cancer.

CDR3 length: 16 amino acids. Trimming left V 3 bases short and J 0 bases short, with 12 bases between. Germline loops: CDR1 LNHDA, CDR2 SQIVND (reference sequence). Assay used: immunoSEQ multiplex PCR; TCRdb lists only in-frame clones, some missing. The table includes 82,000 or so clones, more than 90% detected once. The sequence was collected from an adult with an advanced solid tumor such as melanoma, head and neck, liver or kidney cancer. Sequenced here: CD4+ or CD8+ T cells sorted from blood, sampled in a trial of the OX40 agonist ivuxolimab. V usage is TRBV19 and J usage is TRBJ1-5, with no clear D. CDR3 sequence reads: CASSIAGRSSNQPQHF. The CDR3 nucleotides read TGTGCCAGTAGTATTGCAGGAAGGTCTAGCAATCAGCCCCAGCATTTT.